This T cell receptor beta chain was identified in a study of blood T cell repertoires in COVID-19. This CDR3 region has 15 residues. Germline V lookup: CDR1 LGHNA, CDR2 YNFKEQ. The germline V and J ends were trimmed by 4 bases and 7 bases, with 16 bases remaining between them. The method was immunoSEQ multiplex PCR; TCRdb's version includes in-frame clones alone and lacks a portion of them. The sample has some 270,000 clones, 75% to 90% seen once; the top ten hold about 0.8%. This clonotype originated in a man aged 30-40 years with acute or convalescent COVID-19. Source material: peripheral blood. The chain has TRBV4-2 and TRBJ1-4; possible D gene TRBD1, 5 bases. The CDR3 spells CASSRETERGEKLFF. DNA of the CDR3: TGTGCCAGCAGCCGGGAAACGGAAAGGGGTGAAAAACTGTTTTTT.